A single sample gave rise to the 3 T cell receptor beta chains below, sequenced in a study of control samples from healthy donors and cancer patients. Sequenced by immunoSEQ multiplex PCR; TCRdb stores in-frame clones only, minus some. The sample shows hundreds of thousands of clones, around 90% of them seen only once. Sequencing was carried out using PBMCs. These receptor sequences come from a middle-aged man with head and neck cancer.

J is TRBJ1-2 and V is TRBV28, with D possibly being TRBD1 (6 bases). V lost 9 bases and J lost 8, with 25 bases in between. This CDR3 comprises 15 residues. Germline values: CDR1 MDHEN, CDR2 SYDVKM. The CDR3 DNA follows: TGTGCCAGTAATCAATACAGGGCCGGTACAACAGGCTACACCTTC. Its protein product is CASNQYRAGTTGYTF.

This clone occurred once. The chain combines TRBV6-5 with TRBJ2-1, with D perhaps matching TRBD1 (5 bases). The germline V gene has CDR1 MNHEY and CDR2 SVGAGI. Between the trimmed V and J ends, which lost 6 bases and 8 bases, there was a span of 20 bases. This CDR3 region has 15 residues. The CDR3 sequence is CASSLLDSVVHEQFF. The CDR3 nucleotides read TGTGCCAGCAGCCTCCTAGACAGCGTCGTACATGAGCAGTTCTTC.

This chain uses TRBV3-1 (or the pseudogene TRBV3-2) with TRBJ1-4; D unclear. Trimming pared 3 bases from V and 4 bases from J, leaving 9 bases between. Germline V gene data show CDR1 as LGHDT and CDR2 as YNNKEL (reference sequence). This CDR3 comprises 14 residues. The CDR3 DNA is TGTGCCAGCAGCCATCGGTTTATTAATGAAAAACTGTTTTTT. Protein product: CASSHRFINEKLFF.